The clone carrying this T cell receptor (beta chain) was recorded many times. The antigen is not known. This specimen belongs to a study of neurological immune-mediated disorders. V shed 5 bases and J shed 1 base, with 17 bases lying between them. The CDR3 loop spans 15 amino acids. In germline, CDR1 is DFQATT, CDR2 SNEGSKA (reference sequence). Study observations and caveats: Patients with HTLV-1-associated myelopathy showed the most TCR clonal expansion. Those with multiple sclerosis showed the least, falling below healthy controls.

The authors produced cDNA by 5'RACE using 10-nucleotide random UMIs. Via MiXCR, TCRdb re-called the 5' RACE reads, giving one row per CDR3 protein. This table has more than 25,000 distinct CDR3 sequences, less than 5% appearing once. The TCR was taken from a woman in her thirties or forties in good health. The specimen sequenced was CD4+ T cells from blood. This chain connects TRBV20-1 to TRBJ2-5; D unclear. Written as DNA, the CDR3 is TGCAGTGCTCACCCCCGGACCGGCCGCCAAGAGACCCAGTACTTC. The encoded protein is CSAHPRTGRQETQYF.